What follows are 22 T cell receptor beta chains derived from one specimen sequenced in a study of T cell responses to AZD1222 COVID-19 vaccine. The repertoire was sequenced with immunoSEQ multiplex PCR; TCRdb's copy has only in-frame clones and lacks some. The sample contains around 140,000 clones, about 86% of which appear only once. The sample here was peripheral blood, taken 28 days after the second AZD1222 dose. These receptor sequences come from an adult who received the AZD1222 COVID-19 vaccine.

V is TRBV7-9 and J is TRBJ2-1; 12 bases fit TRBD2. The junction had 12 bases not matched to a gene; V was cut back by 9 bases and J by 9 bases. Germline loops: CDR1 SEHNR, CDR2 FQNEAQ (reference sequence). This CDR3 comprises 15 residues. CDR3 sequence reads: CASQKLAGGGSEQFF. CDR3 in DNA: TGTGCCAGTCAAAAACTAGCGGGAGGTGGTAGTGAGCAGTTCTTC.

This clone was found a few times. This chain uses TRBV7-8 with TRBJ2-1; D is ambiguous. The CDR3 extends over 15 amino acids. Germline-derived CDR1 and CDR2 are SGHVS and FQNEAQ. Deletions cut 2 bases from V and 2 bases from J, with 10 bases between. CDR3 sequence reads: CASSLQAFTYNEQFF. CDR3 in DNA: TGTGCCAGCAGCTTACAAGCATTCACCTACAATGAGCAGTTCTTC.

The gene calls are TRBV2 and TRBJ2-7, with D perhaps matching TRBD2 (5 bases). The CDR3 consists of 15 residues. V gave up 3 bases and J gave up 3 bases, with 15 bases separating them. Per the germline V gene, CDR1 is SNHLY and CDR2 is FYNNEI. The CDR3 spells CASSDRTTRGYEQYF. The CDR3 DNA is TGTGCCAGCAGTGACCGGACGACACGGGGCTACGAGCAGTACTTC.

The chain employs TRBV7-8 and TRBJ1-5; D call uncertain. This CDR3 region has 14 residues. Germline loops: CDR1 SGHVS, CDR2 FQNEAQ. V lost 1 base, J lost 0 bases, and 4 bases lay in between. The CDR3 region is CASSLVGSNQPQHF. The CDR3 DNA sequence: TGTGCCAGCAGCTTAGTGGGTAGCAATCAGCCCCAGCATTTT.

V and J are TRBV28 and TRBJ1-2; 8 bases align to TRBD1. Germline values: CDR1 MDHEN, CDR2 SYDVKM. This CDR3 has 13 amino acids. The V and J ends lost 6 bases and 4 bases, in that order; junction bases with no gene match: 4. CDR3 nucleotides: TGTGCCAGCAGCCCGGGACAGGTCTATGGCTACACCTTC. Its protein product is CASSPGQVYGYTF.

The CDR3 sequence: CASSELVAANTGELFF. In DNA form, the CDR3 reads TGTGCCAGCAGTGAATTGGTAGCGGCGAACACCGGGGAGCTGTTTTTT. J is TRBJ2-2 and V is TRBV25-1; D possibly corresponds to TRBD2 (6 bases). The CDR3 runs 16 residues. Trimming left V 1 base short and J 0 bases short, with 9 bases between. Looked up from germline, CDR1 is MGHDK and CDR2 is SYGVNS.

The chain carries TRBV2 and TRBJ1-6, with D unresolved. CDR1 SNHLY and CDR2 FYNNEI come from the germline V gene. This CDR3 region has 12 residues. V was clipped by 7 bases and J by 9 bases, with 10 bases between them. CDR3 sequence: CASTEGLSPLHF. The CDR3 coding sequence is TGTGCCAGCACGGAGGGTCTTTCACCCCTCCACTTT.

V and J are TRBV28 and TRBJ2-7; D ambiguous. CDR1 is MDHEN, CDR2 SYDVKM, per germline. The CDR3 is 17 residues long. V dropped 1 base and J dropped 1 base, with 17 bases sitting between them. The chain's CDR3 is CASSLLAGSTFSYEQYF. The DNA of the CDR3 is TGTGCCAGCAGTTTATTGGCAGGTTCTACCTTTTCCTACGAGCAGTACTTC. Combining the CDR3 with reference TRBV28 and TRBJ2-7 gives the whole variable domain DVKVTQSSRYLVKRTGEKVFLECVQDMDHENMFWYRQDPGLGLRLIYFSYDVKMKEKGDIPEGYSVSREKKERFSLILESASTNQTSMYLCASSLLAGSTFSYEQYFGPGTRLTVT.

V gene TRBV7-2 combines with J gene TRBJ2-7; 8 bases align to TRBD1. Germline V lookup: CDR1 SGHTA, CDR2 FQGNSA. V shed 5 bases and J 0 bases; nucleotides not matched to a gene: 9. CDR3 length equals 16 residues. The DNA of the CDR3 is TGTGCCAGCAGCCCCACAGGGGGGTCGCGCTCCTACGAGCAGTACTTC. This gives the protein CASSPTGGSRSYEQYF.

This chain connects TRBV28 to TRBJ2-3; tentative D call: TRBD1 (6 bases). This CDR3 is 18 amino acids long. Per germline, CDR1 MDHEN and CDR2 SYDVKM. The V gene lost 3 bases and the J gene lost 2 bases, with 21 bases spanning the gap. CDR3 DNA: TGTGCCAGCAGTTTTGGACTGGGGGCAGAATATATCACAGATACGCAGTATTTT. Protein sequence: CASSFGLGAEYITDTQYF.

V and J are TRBV9 and TRBJ1-6, with D possibly matching TRBD1 (5 bases). The CDR3 spans 14 residues. Trimming removed 5 bases at V and 5 bases at J, with 11 bases between. The V gene's germline CDR1 is SGDLS and CDR2 YYNGEE. CDR3 amino acids: CASRSGTDNSPLHF. The CDR3 nucleotides are TGTGCCAGCAGGTCCGGGACGGATAATTCACCCCTCCACTTT.

This chain joins TRBV19 and TRBJ2-6, with 10 bases matching TRBD1. J gave up 0 bases and V 10 bases, and 9 bases lay outside the gene matches. CDR1 and CDR2 (germline): LNHDA, SQIVND (reference sequence). The CDR3 totals 17 residues. The CDR3 DNA reads as TGTGCCACCACTGGACAGGGGGAGAGCTCTGGGGCCAACGTCCTGACTTTC. This translates into CATTGQGESSGANVLTF.

This chain joins TRBV6-5 and TRBJ1-1, with D hard to call. The CDR3 spans 12 residues. V dropped 6 bases and J dropped 4 bases, with 9 bases sitting between them. Germline V gene sequence: CDR1 MNHEY, CDR2 SVGAGI. CDR3 nucleotides: TGTGCCAGCAGAGCACGGACCACTGAAGCTTTCTTT. It specifies CASRARTTEAFF.

The rearrangement joins TRBV7-6 to TRBJ2-2; D is perhaps TRBD1 (5 bases). Germline loops: CDR1 SGHVS, CDR2 FNYEAQ. V was shortened by 1 base and J by 3 bases, with 12 bases between the two germline ends. The CDR3 is 16 residues long. Here the CDR3 DNA reads TGTGCCAGCAGCTTAGAGGCTGGGGCAGACACCGGGGAGCTGTTTTTT. This codes for CASSLEAGADTGELFF.

The chain has TRBV11-2 and TRBJ2-7; maybe TRBD2 (5 bases). CDR1 and CDR2 from the germline V gene are SGHAT and FQNNGV. The CDR3 runs to 15 residues. V lost 3 bases and J lost 5, with 17 bases in between. The CDR3 reads CASSLGAQVRNEQYF. CDR3 in DNA: TGTGCCAGCAGCTTGGGAGCGCAGGTGAGGAACGAGCAGTACTTC.

The rearrangement joins TRBV7-8 to TRBJ2-3; TRBD2 matches 12 bases. CDR1 is SGHVS and CDR2 is FQNEAQ in the germline V gene. The CDR3 contains 15 residues. After removal of 4 bases from V and 2 bases from J, the junction contained 1 base not matched to a gene. The CDR3 bases are TGTGCCAGCAGCTGGACTAGCGGGGACACAGATACGCAGTATTTT. It yields the protein CASSWTSGDTDTQYF.

The V gene is TRBV13, the J gene TRBJ1-5; D remains ambiguous. The CDR3 is 15 amino acids. V was shortened by 4 bases and J by 7 bases, with 17 bases between the two germline ends. The germline V gene has CDR1 PRHDT and CDR2 FYEKMQ (reference sequence). The DNA for the CDR3 is TGTGCCAGCAGCTCAAAACCGGACTGCCGCCAGCCCCAGCATTTT. Protein sequence: CASSSKPDCRQPQHF.

This clone has a single count. The gene calls are TRBV12-3 or TRBV12-4 and TRBJ1-4; D gene ambiguous. V lost 7 bases and J 8 bases, leaving 8 bases between the germline ends. This CDR3 is built from 11 residues. Written as DNA, the CDR3 is TGTGCCAGCACCAACCAAGAAAAACTGTTTTTT. Protein product: CASTNQEKLFF.

This clone was recorded a few times. The rearrangement joins TRBV30 to TRBJ1-5, with D maybe TRBD1 (6 bases). The CDR3 spans 14 residues. Germline CDR1 is GTSNPN and CDR2 is SVGIG (reference sequence). With 1 base removed from V and 7 bases from J, the gap between germline ends came to 14 bases. The CDR3 nucleotides are TGTGCCTGGAGTGCAGGGACACCCAGGCAGCCCCAGCATTTT. Translation gives CAWSAGTPRQPQHF.

This chain links TRBV5-1 with TRBJ2-5; D unresolved. The V gene's germline CDR1 is SGHRS and CDR2 YFSETQ. V lost 1 base and J 0 bases, leaving 7 bases between the germline ends. The CDR3 totals 14 residues. The CDR3 sequence is CASSLFLDQETQYF. The CDR3 DNA sequence: TGCGCCAGCAGCTTGTTCCTAGACCAAGAGACCCAGTACTTC. Full variable domain (missing parts from reference TRBV5-1 and TRBJ2-5): KAGVTQTPRYLIKTRGQQVTLSCSPISGHRSVSWYQQTPGQGLQFLFEYFSETQRNKGNFPGRFSGRQFSNSRSEMNVSTLELGDSALYLCASSLFLDQETQYFGPGTRLLVL.

The gene calls are TRBV5-1 and TRBJ2-5; 7 bases agree with TRBD2. CDR1 SGHRS and CDR2 YFSETQ come from the germline V gene. J was trimmed by 5 bases and V by 10 bases; bases with no gene match: 11. The CDR3 is made up of 13 amino acids. CDR3 in DNA: TGCGCCCGCATGGGGGGGGTCATGGAGACCCAGTACTTC. It is translated as CARMGGVMETQYF.

The chain is built from TRBV7-9 and TRBJ1-6, with 9 bases lining up with TRBD1. The CDR3 loop spans 16 amino acids. After removal of 1 base from V and 8 bases from J, the junction contained 6 bases not matched to a gene. The germline gives CDR1 SEHNR, CDR2 FQNEAQ (reference sequence). The CDR3 coding sequence is TGTGCCAGCAGCTTAGATTCCGGGACAGGGTATTCACCCCTCCACTTT. Protein product: CASSLDSGTGYSPLHF.